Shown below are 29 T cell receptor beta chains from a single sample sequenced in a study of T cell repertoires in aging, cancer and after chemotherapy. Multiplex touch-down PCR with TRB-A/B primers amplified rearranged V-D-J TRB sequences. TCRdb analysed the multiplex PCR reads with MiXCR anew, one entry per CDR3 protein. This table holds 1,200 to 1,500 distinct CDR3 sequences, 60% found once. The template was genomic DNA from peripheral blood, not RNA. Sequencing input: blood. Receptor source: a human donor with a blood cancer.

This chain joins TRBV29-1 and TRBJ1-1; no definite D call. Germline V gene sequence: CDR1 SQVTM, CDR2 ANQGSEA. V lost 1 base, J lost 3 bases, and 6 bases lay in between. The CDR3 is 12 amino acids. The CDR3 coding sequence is TGCAGCGTTGAAGGCTGGGACACTGAAGCTTTCTTT. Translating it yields CSVEGWDTEAFF. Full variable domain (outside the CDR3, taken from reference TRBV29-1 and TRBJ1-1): SAVISQKPSRDICQRGTSLTIQCQVDSQVTMMFWYRQQPGQSLTLIATANQGSEATYESGFVIDKFPISRPNLTFSTLTVSNMSPEDSSIYLCSVEGWDTEAFFGQGTRLTVV.

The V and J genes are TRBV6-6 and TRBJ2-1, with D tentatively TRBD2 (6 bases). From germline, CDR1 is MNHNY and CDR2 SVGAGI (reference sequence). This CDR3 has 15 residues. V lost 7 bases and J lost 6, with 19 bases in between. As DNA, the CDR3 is TGTGCCAGCACCAAAGGGAGGACCGAGTCCAATGAGCAGTTCTTC. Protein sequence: CASTKGRTESNEQFF.

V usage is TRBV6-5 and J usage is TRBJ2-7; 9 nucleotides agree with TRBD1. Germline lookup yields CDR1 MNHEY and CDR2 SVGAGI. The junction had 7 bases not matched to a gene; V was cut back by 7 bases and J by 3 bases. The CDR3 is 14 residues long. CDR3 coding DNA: TGTGCCAGCAAGGGGGACAGGGAGGACTACGAGCAGTACTTC. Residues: CASKGDREDYEQYF.

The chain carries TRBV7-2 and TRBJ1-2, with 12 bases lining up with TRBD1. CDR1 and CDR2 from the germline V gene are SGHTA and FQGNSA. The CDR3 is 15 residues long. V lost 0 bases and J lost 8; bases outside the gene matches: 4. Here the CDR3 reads CASSLARGQGAGYTF. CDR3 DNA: TGTGCCAGCAGCTTAGCGAGGGGACAGGGGGCGGGCTACACCTTC.

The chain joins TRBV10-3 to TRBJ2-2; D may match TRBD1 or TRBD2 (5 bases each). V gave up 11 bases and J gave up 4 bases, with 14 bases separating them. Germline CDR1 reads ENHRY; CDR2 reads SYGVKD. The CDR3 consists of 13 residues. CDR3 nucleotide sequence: TGTGCCGCACGCCGGGACGGCACCGGGGAGCTGTTTTTT. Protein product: CAARRDGTGELFF.

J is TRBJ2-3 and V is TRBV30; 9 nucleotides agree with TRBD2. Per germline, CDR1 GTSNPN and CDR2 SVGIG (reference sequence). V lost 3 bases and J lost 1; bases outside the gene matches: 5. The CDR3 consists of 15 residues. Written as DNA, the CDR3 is TGTGCCTGGAGACCGGGACTAGCCCGCACAGATACGCAGTATTTT. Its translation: CAWRPGLARTDTQYF.

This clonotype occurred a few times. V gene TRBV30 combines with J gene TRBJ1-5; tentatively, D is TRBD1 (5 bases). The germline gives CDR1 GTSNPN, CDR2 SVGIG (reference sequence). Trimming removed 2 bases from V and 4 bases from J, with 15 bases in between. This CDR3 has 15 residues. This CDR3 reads CAWSQAGSWNQPQHF. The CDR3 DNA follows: TGTGCCTGGAGTCAAGCAGGGAGTTGGAATCAGCCCCAGCATTTT.

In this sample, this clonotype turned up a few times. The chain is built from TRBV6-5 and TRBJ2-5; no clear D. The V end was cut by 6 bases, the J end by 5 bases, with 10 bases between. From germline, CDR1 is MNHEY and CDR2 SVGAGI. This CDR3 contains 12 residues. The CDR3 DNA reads TGTGCCAGCAGCCCGGACCGGGAGACCCAGTACTTC. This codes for CASSPDRETQYF.

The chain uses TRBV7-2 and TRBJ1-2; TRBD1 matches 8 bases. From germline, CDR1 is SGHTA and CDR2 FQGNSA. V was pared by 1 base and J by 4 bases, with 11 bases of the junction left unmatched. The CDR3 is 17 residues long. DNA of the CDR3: TGTGCCAGCAGCTTAGGGACAGGGCTGCCTAGGTCCTATGGCTACACCTTC. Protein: CASSLGTGLPRSYGYTF.

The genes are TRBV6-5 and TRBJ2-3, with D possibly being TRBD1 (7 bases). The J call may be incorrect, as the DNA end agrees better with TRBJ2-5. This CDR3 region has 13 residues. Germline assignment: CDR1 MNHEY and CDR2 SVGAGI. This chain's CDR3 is CASSAPGGETQYF. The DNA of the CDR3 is TGTGCCAGCAGTGCTCCAGGGGGGGAGACCCAGTACTTC.

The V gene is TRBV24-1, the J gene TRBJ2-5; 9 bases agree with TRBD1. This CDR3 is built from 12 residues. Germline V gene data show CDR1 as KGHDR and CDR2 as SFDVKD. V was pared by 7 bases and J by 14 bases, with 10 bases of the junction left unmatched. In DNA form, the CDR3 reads TGTGCCACCAGAGACTCCGGGACAGGGCCCTACTTC. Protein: CATRDSGTGPYF.

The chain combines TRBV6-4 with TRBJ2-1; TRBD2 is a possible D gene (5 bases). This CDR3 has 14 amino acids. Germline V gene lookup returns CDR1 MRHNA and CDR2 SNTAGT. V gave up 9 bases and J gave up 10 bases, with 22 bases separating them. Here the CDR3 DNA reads TGTGCCAGTAGTATGGAGGCGCCTTCCTACGAGCAGTTCTTC. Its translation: CASSMEAPSYEQFF.

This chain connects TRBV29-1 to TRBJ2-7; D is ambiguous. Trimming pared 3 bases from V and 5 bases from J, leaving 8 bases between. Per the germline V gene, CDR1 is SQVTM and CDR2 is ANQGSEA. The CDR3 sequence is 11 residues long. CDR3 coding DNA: TGCAGCGTTGACATCGGTAACGAGCAGTACTTC. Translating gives CSVDIGNEQYF.

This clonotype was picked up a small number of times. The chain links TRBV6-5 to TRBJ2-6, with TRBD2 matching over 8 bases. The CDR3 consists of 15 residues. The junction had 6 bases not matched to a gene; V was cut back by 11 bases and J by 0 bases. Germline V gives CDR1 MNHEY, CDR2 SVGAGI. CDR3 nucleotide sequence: TGTGCCGGACGGGAGGGGGGCTCTGGGGCCAACGTCCTGACTTTC. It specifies CAGREGGSGANVLTF.

The DNA for the CDR3 is TGTGCCATCAGTGGCACAAGGCAAGAGACCCAGTACTTC. Translating it yields CAISGTRQETQYF. The rearrangement joins TRBV10-3 to TRBJ2-5; D gene ambiguous. CDR3 length: 13 residues. Germline CDR1 is ENHRY and CDR2 is SYGVKD. The V end was cut by 4 bases, the J end by 2 bases, with 8 bases between.

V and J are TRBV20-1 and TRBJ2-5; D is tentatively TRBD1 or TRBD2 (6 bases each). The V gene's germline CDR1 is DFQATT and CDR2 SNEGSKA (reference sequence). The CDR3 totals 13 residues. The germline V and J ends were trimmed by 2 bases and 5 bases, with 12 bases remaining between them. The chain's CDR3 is CSARPGARETQYF. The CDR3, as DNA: TGCAGTGCTAGACCGGGGGCTAGGGAGACCCAGTACTTC.

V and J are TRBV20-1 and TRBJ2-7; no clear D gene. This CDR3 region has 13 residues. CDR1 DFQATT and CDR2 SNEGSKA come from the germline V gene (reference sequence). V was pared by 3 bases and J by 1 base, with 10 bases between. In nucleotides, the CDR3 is TGCAGTGCTAGTTCAGGTCCGTCCTACGAGCAGTACTTC. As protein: CSASSGPSYEQYF.

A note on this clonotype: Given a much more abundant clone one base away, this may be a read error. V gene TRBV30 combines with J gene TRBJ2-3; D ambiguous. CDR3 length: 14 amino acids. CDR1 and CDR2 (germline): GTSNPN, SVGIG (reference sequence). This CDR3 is CAWNPLGPADAQYF. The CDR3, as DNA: TGTGCCTGGAATCCCCTGGGCCCCGCAGATGCGCAGTATTTT.

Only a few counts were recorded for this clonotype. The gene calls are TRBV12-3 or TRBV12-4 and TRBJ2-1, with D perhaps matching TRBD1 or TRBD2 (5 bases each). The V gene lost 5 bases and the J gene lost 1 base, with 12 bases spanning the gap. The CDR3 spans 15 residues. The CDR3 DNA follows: TGTGCCAGCAGTGCCGGGACGGGGTCCTACAATGAGCAGTTCTTC. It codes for CASSAGTGSYNEQFF.

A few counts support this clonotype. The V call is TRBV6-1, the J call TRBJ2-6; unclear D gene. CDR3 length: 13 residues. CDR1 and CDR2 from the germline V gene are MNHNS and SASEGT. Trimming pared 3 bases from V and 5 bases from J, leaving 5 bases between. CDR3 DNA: TGTGCCAGCAGTGAGATCCGGGCCAACGTCCTGACTTTC. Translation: CASSEIRANVLTF.

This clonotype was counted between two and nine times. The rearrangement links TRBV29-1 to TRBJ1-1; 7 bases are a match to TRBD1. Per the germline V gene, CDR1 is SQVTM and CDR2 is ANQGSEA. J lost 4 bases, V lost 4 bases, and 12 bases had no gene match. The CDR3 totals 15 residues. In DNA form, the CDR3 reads TGCAGCGTTGTTGTGACAGGGTTTTTCGGCACTGAAGCTTTCTTT. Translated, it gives CSVVVTGFFGTEAFF.

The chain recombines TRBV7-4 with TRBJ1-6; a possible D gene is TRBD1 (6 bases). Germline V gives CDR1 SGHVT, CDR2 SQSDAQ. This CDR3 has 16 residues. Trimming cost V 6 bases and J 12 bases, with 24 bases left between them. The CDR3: CASSYSGVGALLPLHF. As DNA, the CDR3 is TGTGCCAGCAGTTACTCAGGGGTCGGGGCGCTGTTACCCCTCCACTTT. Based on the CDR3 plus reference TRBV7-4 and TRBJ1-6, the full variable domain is GAGVSQSPRYKVAKRGRDVALRCDSISGHVTLYWYRQTLGQGSEVLTYSQSDAQRDKSGRPSGRFSAERPERSVSTLKIQRTEQGDSAVYLCASSYSGVGALLPLHFGNGTRLTVT.

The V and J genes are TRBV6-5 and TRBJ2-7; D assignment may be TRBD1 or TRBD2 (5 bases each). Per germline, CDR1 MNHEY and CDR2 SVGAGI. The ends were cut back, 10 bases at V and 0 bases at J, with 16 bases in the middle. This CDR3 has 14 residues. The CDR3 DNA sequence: TGTGCCACCAAGGGGACGGTAAGCTCCTACGAGCAGTACTTC. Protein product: CATKGTVSSYEQYF.

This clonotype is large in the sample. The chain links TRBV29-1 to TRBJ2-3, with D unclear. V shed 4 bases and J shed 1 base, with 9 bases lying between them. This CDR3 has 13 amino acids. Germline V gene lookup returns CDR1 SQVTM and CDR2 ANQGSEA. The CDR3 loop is CSVGRAGTDTQYF. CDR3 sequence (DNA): TGCAGCGTTGGCCGGGCTGGCACAGATACGCAGTATTTT.

The chain's CDR3 is CASSRGRTDTQYF. DNA of the CDR3: TGTGCCAGCAGCCGTGGGCGCACAGATACGCAGTATTTT. The rearrangement links TRBV7-2 to TRBJ2-3; no clear D gene. CDR3 length equals 13 residues. Per the germline V gene, CDR1 is SGHTA and CDR2 is FQGNSA. The V end lost 5 bases, the J end lost 1 base, and 7 bases lay between the germline ends. The variable domain in full, with the rest retrieved from reference TRBV7-2 and TRBJ2-3, is GAGVSQSPSNKVTEKGKDVELRCDPISGHTALYWYRQSLGQGLEFLIYFQGNSAPDKSGLPSDRFSAERTGGSVSTLTIQRTQQEDSAVYLCASSRGRTDTQYFGPGTRLTVL.

DNA for the CDR3: TGTGTCTTCCGGGACAGGGGCCACACCGGGGAGCTGTTTTTT. Residues: CVFRDRGHTGELFF. J is TRBJ2-2 and V is TRBV12-5; TRBD1 matches 10 bases. The CDR3 runs 14 residues. The germline CDR1 and CDR2 sequences are LGHNT and FRNRAP. Drawing the rest from reference TRBV12-5 and TRBJ2-2, the complete variable domain is DARVTQTPRHKVTEMGQEVTMRCQPILGHNTVFWYRQTMMQGLELLAYFRNRAPLDDSGMPKDRFSAEMPDATLATLKIQPSEPRDSAVYFCVFRDRGHTGELFFGEGSRLTVL.

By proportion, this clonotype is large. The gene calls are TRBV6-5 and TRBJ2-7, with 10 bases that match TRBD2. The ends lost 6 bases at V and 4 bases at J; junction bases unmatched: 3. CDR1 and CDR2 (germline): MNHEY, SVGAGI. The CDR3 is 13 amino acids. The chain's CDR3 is CASRASGSYEQYF. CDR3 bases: TGTGCCAGCAGGGCTAGCGGGAGTTACGAGCAGTACTTC.

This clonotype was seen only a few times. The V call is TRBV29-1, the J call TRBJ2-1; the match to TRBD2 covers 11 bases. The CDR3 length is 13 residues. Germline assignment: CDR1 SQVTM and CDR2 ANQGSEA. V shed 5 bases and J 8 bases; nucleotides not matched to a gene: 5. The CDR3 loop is CSVLLAGAYEQFF. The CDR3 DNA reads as TGCAGCGTTCTACTAGCGGGAGCCTATGAGCAGTTCTTC.

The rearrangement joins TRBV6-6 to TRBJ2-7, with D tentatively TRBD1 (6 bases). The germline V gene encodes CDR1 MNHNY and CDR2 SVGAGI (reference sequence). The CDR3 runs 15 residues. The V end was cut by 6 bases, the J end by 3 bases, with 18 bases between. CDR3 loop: CASSHRRQASYEQYF. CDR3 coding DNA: TGTGCCAGCAGCCACCGAAGACAGGCCAGCTACGAGCAGTACTTC.